The 3 T cell receptor beta chains given below trace back to one sample, sequenced in a study of blood T cell repertoires in COVID-19. Assay used: immunoSEQ multiplex PCR; TCRdb lists only in-frame clones, some missing. The sample comprises around 110,000 clones, approximately 90% of which are singletons, and 6.5% to 7% rests with the top ten. Sequencing used peripheral blood. These receptors were obtained from a man aged 45-65 years with active or convalescent COVID-19.

The chain combines TRBV19 with TRBJ2-3; maybe TRBD2 (6 bases). V dropped 7 bases and J dropped 9 bases, with 23 bases sitting between them. Germline loops: CDR1 LNHDA, CDR2 SQIVND (reference sequence). The CDR3 length is 15 residues. CDR3 residues: CASTSEGPTHKTQYF. Written as DNA, the CDR3 is TGTGCCAGTACCTCGGAGGGTCCGACACATAAAACGCAGTATTTT.

The chain is built from TRBV2 and TRBJ2-7; 9 bases map to TRBD2. V gave up 4 bases and J gave up 5 bases; unmatched junction bases: 6. The CDR3 is 14 amino acids. Looked up from germline, CDR1 is SNHLY and CDR2 is FYNNEI. The CDR3 loop reads CASSVMERGDEQYF. The CDR3 DNA reads as TGTGCCAGCAGTGTTATGGAGCGGGGGGACGAGCAGTACTTC.

This sequence joins TRBV9 and TRBJ2-5; 12 positions match TRBD2. The ends lost 5 bases at V and 4 bases at J; junction bases unmatched: 6. The CDR3 is 15 amino acids. Germline values: CDR1 SGDLS, CDR2 YYNGEE. The CDR3 loop is CASSATSGSSETQYF. The CDR3 nucleotides are TGTGCCAGCAGTGCGACTAGCGGGAGTTCAGAGACCCAGTACTTC.